This T cell receptor beta chain appears in the sequencing data of a study of blood T cell repertoires in COVID-19. As for the study in general: Samples representing acute and convalescent COVID-19 were sourced from the United States, Italy and Spain. T cells, B-cell-depleted T cells, or PBMCs supplied cDNA or gDNA.

In the study's own analysis: Cell counts per sample came from amplifying reference gene primers. Repertoires were generated with immunoSEQ multiplex PCR, while TCRdb's copy carries only in-frame clones and drops some. V, J and clone size derive from that table, while D and trimming were established from the DNA sequence. The sample holds 150,000 to 200,000 clones, roughly four fifths seen once. This CDR3 has 12 amino acids. V was shortened by 5 bases and J by 8 bases, with 10 bases between the two germline ends. The specimen was peripheral blood. The receptor was isolated from a human donor in a cohort sampled during active COVID-19. This chain connects TRBV12-3 or TRBV12-4 to TRBJ2-1; possibly TRBD1 for D (6 bases). The CDR3 protein is CASSKQGDEQFF. CDR3 nucleotide sequence: TGTGCCAGCAGTAAACAGGGCGATGAGCAGTTCTTC.